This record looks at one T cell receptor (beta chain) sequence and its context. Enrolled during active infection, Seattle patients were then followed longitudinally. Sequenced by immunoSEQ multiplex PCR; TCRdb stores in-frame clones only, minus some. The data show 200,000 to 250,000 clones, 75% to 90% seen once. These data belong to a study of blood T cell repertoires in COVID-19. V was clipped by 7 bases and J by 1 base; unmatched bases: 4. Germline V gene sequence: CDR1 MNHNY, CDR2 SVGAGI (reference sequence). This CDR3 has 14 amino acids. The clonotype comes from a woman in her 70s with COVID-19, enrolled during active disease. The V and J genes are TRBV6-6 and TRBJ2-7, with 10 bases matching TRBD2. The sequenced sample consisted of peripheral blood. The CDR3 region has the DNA TGTGCCAGCAAAGTAGCGGGAGGTTCCTACGAGCAGTACTTC. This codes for CASKVAGGSYEQYF.